This entry lists 18 T cell receptor beta chains sequenced from one sample in a study of blood T cell repertoires in COVID-19. Assay used: immunoSEQ multiplex PCR; TCRdb lists only in-frame clones, some missing. The data hold around 140,000 clones, with 85% to 90% observed a single time. The sample taken for sequencing was peripheral blood. Source of these receptors: an older man with acute or convalescent COVID-19.

This chain joins TRBV30 and TRBJ1-1; D is undetermined. Trimming removed 3 bases at V and 6 bases at J, with 8 bases between. Germline loops: CDR1 GTSNPN, CDR2 SVGIG (reference sequence). The CDR3 is 11 amino acids. The CDR3 protein is CAWSAAAEAFF. DNA for the CDR3: TGTGCCTGGAGCGCGGCGGCTGAAGCTTTCTTT.

The J gene is TRBJ2-3, the V gene TRBV5-1; TRBD2 aligns across 11 bases. The CDR3 extends over 14 amino acids. Germline V gene sequence: CDR1 SGHRS, CDR2 YFSETQ. Germline trimming cut 5 bases from V and 4 bases from J; bases unmatched to any gene: 3. The CDR3 nucleotides are TGCGCCAGCAGACTAGCGGGGGATCCAGATACGCAGTATTTT. This translates into CASRLAGDPDTQYF.

The V gene is TRBV23-1, the J gene TRBJ2-1, with 14 bases aligning to TRBD2. TRBV23-1 qualifies as an ORF whose function is uncertain. V was clipped by 7 bases and J by 8 bases; unmatched bases: 16. This CDR3 is 18 amino acids long. The CDR3: CASTNPGTSGSSGDEQFF. For the CDR3, the DNA is TGCGCCAGCACCAACCCCGGGACTAGCGGGAGTTCTGGCGATGAGCAGTTCTTC.

This clone was picked up one time. This chain links TRBV5-1 with TRBJ1-4, with 11 bases identical to TRBD1. The V segment lost 3 bases and the J segment 8 bases; nucleotides outside the gene matches: 6. The CDR3 length is 15 residues. In germline, CDR1 is SGHRS, CDR2 YFSETQ. CDR3 DNA sequence: TGCGCCAGCAGCTCCGGACAGGGGGCGGAGGAAAAACTGTTTTTT. Its protein is CASSSGQGAEEKLFF. The entire variable domain, with the rest obtained from reference TRBV5-1 and TRBJ1-4, is as follows: KAGVTQTPRYLIKTRGQQVTLSCSPISGHRSVSWYQQTPGQGLQFLFEYFSETQRNKGNFPGRFSGRQFSNSRSEMNVSTLELGDSALYLCASSSGQGAEEKLFFGSGTQLSVL.

The V call is TRBV21-1, the J call TRBJ1-2; the D call in the table, TRBD1, was not verified against the DNA. TRBV21-1 represents a pseudogene. CDR3 length: 14 residues. CDR3 loop: CASSRLTTNYGYTF. The CDR3 region has the DNA TGTGCCAGCAGCCGCCTGACAACCAACTATGGCTACACCTTC.

This clone was picked up one time. The rearrangement joins TRBV12-3 or TRBV12-4 to TRBJ2-7; 7 positions agree with TRBD2. V shed 3 bases and J 9 bases; nucleotides not matched to a gene: 8. The CDR3 covers 13 residues. The CDR3, as DNA: TGTGCCAGCAGTTTTAAGGAATCGGGGGGGCAGTACTTC. It specifies CASSFKESGGQYF.

The rearrangement joins TRBV9 to TRBJ2-3; D perhaps matches TRBD2 (5 bases). Between the trimmed V and J ends, which lost 3 bases and 5 bases, there was a span of 25 bases. CDR3 length: 18 residues. The germline CDR1 and CDR2 sequences are SGDLS and YYNGEE. The CDR3 is CASSERAHSIPGQDTQYF. The DNA for the CDR3 is TGTGCCAGCAGCGAGAGGGCCCATTCTATCCCCGGGCAAGATACGCAGTATTTT.

V usage is TRBV18 and J usage is TRBJ1-2, with TRBD1 as a possible D gene (6 bases). The length of the CDR3 is 11 residues. Germline V gene data show CDR1 as KGHSH and CDR2 as LQKENI. The V gene lost 8 bases and the J gene lost 4 bases, with 8 bases spanning the gap. The CDR3 loop reads CASGGPYGYTF. CDR3 DNA sequence: TGTGCCAGCGGGGGCCCCTATGGCTACACCTTC.

The chain carries TRBV7-2 and TRBJ2-1; D not certain. With 2 bases removed from V and 6 bases from J, the gap between germline ends came to 8 bases. Germline-derived CDR1 and CDR2 are SGHTA and FQGNSA. This CDR3 has 13 amino acids. Written as DNA, the CDR3 is TGTGCCAGCAGCTTAAGCTACGTCAATGAGCAGTTCTTC. It encodes CASSLSYVNEQFF.

The chain combines TRBV5-1 with TRBJ1-2; 8 bases match TRBD1. J was trimmed by 0 bases and V by 4 bases; bases with no gene match: 5. Germline V gene lookup returns CDR1 SGHRS and CDR2 YFSETQ. This CDR3 contains 15 residues. The CDR3 DNA sequence: TGCGCCAGCAGCCCAGGACAGGGCTCTAACTATGGCTACACCTTC. Protein sequence: CASSPGQGSNYGYTF.

The rearrangement links TRBV6-1 to TRBJ1-2, with TRBD1 matching 7 bases. The germline V gene has CDR1 MNHNS and CDR2 SASEGT. This CDR3 is 13 amino acids long. V dropped 2 bases and J dropped 8; count of bases not matched to a gene: 5. CDR3 nucleotides: TGTGCCAGCAGTGAAAAGGGGGCCCACGGCTACACCTTC. Protein product: CASSEKGAHGYTF.

The genes are TRBV18 and TRBJ2-1; 7 positions match TRBD1. The CDR3 has 15 amino acids. CDR1 KGHSH and CDR2 LQKENI come from the germline V gene. Losses at the gene ends were 3 bases for V and 5 bases for J; bases not matched to a gene: 7. The CDR3 bases are TGTGCCAGCTCACCCGCGACAGGGTATGACAATGAGCAGTTCTTC. Its translation: CASSPATGYDNEQFF.

Only one count was recorded for this clone. The V and J genes are TRBV5-6 and TRBJ1-3; D remains ambiguous. Germline loops: CDR1 SGHDT, CDR2 YYEEEE. The CDR3 length is 15 residues. V lost 4 bases and J 0 bases, leaving 11 bases between the germline ends. DNA of the CDR3: TGTGCCAGCAGCCTGTCGGTCTTCTCTGGAAACACCATATATTTT. Translating it yields CASSLSVFSGNTIYF.

The chain joins TRBV29-1 to TRBJ2-1, with 13 bases that match TRBD2. The germline CDR1 and CDR2 sequences are SQVTM and ANQGSEA. V shed 4 bases, J shed 0 bases, and the junction held 9 bases outside the gene matches. This CDR3 comprises 18 residues. CDR3 sequence reads: CSVAGTSGVMSSYNEQFF. The CDR3 DNA is TGCAGCGTTGCGGGGACTAGCGGGGTCATGAGCTCCTACAATGAGCAGTTCTTC.

The V and J genes are TRBV3-1 (or the pseudogene TRBV3-2) and TRBJ2-2; 8 bases are a match to TRBD2. V lost 4 bases, J lost 3 bases, and 7 bases stayed unmatched. Per the germline V gene, CDR1 is LGHDT and CDR2 is YNNKEL (reference sequence). This CDR3 is 16 amino acids long. The CDR3 loop is CASSRSGKTYTGELFF. In nucleotides, the CDR3 is TGTGCCAGCAGCCGTAGCGGGAAAACCTACACCGGGGAGCTGTTTTTT.

This chain links TRBV4-1 with TRBJ2-4; 12 nucleotides agree with TRBD2. Germline V lookup: CDR1 MGHRA, CDR2 YSYEKL. The trim removed 2 bases at V and 6 bases at J, leaving 20 bases unmatched. The CDR3 totals 21 residues. The CDR3: CASSQPVTGLAGPTSRNIQYF. The CDR3 region has the DNA TGCGCCAGCAGCCAACCTGTAACCGGACTAGCGGGACCTACTAGCCGAAACATTCAGTACTTC.

This clone showed up just a few times. The chain combines TRBV10-3 with TRBJ2-2; the D gene is possibly TRBD2 (5 bases). This CDR3 spans 14 amino acids. V was cut by 8 bases and J by 0 bases, with 10 bases left in between. CDR1 and CDR2 from the germline V gene are ENHRY and SYGVKD. The DNA for the CDR3 is TGTGCCATCCCAGCGGTCTCGAACACCGGGGAGCTGTTTTTT. This sequence encodes CAIPAVSNTGELFF.

The chain is built from TRBV9 and TRBJ2-3, with TRBD2 identical over 15 bases. Germline V gene sequence: CDR1 SGDLS, CDR2 YYNGEE. With 2 bases clipped from V and 3 bases from J, the junction kept 10 bases outside the gene matches. The CDR3 is made up of 19 amino acids. The CDR3 coding sequence is TGTGCCAGCAGCGTCCGGGACCGCGGGACTAGCGGGAGGACAGATACGCAGTATTTT. Residues: CASSVRDRGTSGRTDTQYF.